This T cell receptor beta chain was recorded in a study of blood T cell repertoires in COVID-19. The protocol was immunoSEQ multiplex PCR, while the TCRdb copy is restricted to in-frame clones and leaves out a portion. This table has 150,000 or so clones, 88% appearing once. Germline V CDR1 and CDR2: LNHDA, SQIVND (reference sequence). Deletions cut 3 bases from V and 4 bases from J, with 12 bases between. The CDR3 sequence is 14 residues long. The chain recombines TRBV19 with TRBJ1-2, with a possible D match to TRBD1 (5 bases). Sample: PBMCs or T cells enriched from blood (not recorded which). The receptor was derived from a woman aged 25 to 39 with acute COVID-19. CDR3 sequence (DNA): TGTGCCAGTAGTATCTCGGACATGTCCTATGGCTACACCTTC. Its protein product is CASSISDMSYGYTF.